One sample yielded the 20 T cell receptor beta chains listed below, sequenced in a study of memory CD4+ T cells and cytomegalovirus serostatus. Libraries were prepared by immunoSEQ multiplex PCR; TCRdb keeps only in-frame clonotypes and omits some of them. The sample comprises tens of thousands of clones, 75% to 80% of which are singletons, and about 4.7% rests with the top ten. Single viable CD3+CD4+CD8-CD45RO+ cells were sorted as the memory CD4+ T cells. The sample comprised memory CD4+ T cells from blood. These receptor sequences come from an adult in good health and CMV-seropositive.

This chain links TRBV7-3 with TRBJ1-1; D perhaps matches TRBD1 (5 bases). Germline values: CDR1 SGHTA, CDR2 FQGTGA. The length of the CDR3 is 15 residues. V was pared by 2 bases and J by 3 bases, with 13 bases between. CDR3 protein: CASSLLGGADTEAFF. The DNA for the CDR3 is TGTGCCAGCAGCTTACTGGGAGGGGCCGACACTGAAGCTTTCTTT.

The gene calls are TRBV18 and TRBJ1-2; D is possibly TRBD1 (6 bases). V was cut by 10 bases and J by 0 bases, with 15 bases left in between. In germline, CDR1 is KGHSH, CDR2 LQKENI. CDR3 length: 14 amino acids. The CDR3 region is CATRRGQANYGYTF. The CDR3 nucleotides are TGTGCCACCAGACGGGGACAAGCTAACTATGGCTACACCTTC.

The CDR3 reads CASSLGAGVSYEQYF. DNA for the CDR3: TGTGCCAGCAGCTTAGGGGCCGGAGTTAGCTACGAGCAGTACTTC. The rearrangement joins TRBV7-3 to TRBJ2-7; D might be TRBD1 (5 bases). Germline CDR1 SGHTA, CDR2 FQGTGA. The CDR3 has 15 residues. V was cut by 2 bases and J by 3 bases, with 14 bases left in between.

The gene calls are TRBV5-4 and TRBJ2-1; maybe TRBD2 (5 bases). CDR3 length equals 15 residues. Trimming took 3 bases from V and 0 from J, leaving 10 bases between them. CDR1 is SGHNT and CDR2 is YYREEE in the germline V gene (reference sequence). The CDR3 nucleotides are TGTGCCAGCAGCTCTAGCCCTAGCTCCTACAATGAGCAGTTCTTC. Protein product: CASSSSPSSYNEQFF.

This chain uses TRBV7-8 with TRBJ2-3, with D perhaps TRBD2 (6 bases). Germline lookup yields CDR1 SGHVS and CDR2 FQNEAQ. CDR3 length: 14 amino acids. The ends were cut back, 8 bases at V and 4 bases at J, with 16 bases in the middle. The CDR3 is CASRVGSASDTQYF. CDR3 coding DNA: TGTGCCAGCCGTGTCGGGAGTGCCTCAGATACGCAGTATTTT. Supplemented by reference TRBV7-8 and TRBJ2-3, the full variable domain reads GAGVSQSPRYKVAKRGQDVALRCDPISGHVSLFWYQQALGQGPEFLTYFQNEAQLDKSGLPSDRFFAERPEGSVSTLKIQRTQQEDSAVYLCASRVGSASDTQYFGPGTRLTVL.

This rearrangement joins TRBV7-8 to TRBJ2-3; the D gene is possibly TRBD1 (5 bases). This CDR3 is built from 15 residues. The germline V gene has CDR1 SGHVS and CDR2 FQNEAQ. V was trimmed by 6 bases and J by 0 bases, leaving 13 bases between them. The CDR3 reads CASRTIRGSTDTQYF. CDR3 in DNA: TGTGCCAGCAGGACGATTAGGGGTAGCACAGATACGCAGTATTTT.

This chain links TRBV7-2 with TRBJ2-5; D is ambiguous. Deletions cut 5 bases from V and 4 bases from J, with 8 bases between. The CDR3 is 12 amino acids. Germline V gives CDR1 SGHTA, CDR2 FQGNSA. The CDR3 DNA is TGTGCCAGCAGCACCTCGACAGAGACCCAGTACTTC. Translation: CASSTSTETQYF.

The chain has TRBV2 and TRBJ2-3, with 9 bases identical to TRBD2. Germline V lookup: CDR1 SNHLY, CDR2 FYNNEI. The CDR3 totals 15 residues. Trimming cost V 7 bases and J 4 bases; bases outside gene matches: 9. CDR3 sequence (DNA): TGTGCCAGCATTGGGTGGCGGGAGGGCCCAGATACGCAGTATTTT. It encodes CASIGWREGPDTQYF.

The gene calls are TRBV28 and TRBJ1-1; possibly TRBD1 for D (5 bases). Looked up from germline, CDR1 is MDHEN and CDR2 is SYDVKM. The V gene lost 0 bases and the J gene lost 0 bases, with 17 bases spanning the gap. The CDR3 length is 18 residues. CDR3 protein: CASSLWQGRQIMNTEAFF. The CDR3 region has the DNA TGTGCCAGCAGTTTATGGCAGGGCCGGCAGATCATGAACACTGAAGCTTTCTTT.

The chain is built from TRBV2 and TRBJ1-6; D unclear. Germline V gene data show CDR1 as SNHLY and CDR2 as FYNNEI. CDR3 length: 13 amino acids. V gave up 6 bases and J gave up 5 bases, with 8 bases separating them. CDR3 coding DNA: TGTGCCAGCAGGAGGGCTGATAATTCACCCCTCCACTTT. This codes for CASRRADNSPLHF.

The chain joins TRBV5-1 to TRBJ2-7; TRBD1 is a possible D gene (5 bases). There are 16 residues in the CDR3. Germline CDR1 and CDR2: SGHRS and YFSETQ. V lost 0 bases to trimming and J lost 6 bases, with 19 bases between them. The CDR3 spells CASSLVVGNFRGEQYF. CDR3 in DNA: TGCGCCAGCAGCTTGGTCGTAGGGAATTTTAGGGGCGAGCAGTACTTC. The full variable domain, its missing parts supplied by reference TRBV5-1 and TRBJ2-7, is KAGVTQTPRYLIKTRGQQVTLSCSPISGHRSVSWYQQTPGQGLQFLFEYFSETQRNKGNFPGRFSGRQFSNSRSEMNVSTLELGDSALYLCASSLVVGNFRGEQYFGPGTRLTVT.

Here the CDR3 reads CASSTKGTGGAYAFF. The CDR3 DNA is TGTGCCAGTAGTACCAAGGGGACAGGGGGCGCGTATGCTTTCTTT. This chain connects TRBV19 to TRBJ1-1, with 12 bases identical to TRBD1. After removal of 4 bases from V and 11 bases from J, the junction contained 11 bases not matched to a gene. This CDR3 has 15 residues. The V gene's germline CDR1 is LNHDA and CDR2 SQIVND (reference sequence).

Here the CDR3 reads CASSFRGGARQETQYF. Here the CDR3 DNA reads TGTGCCAGCAGCTTCCGAGGGGGCGCGCGACAAGAGACCCAGTACTTC. The rearrangement links TRBV5-6 to TRBJ2-5, with 7 bases matching TRBD1. The CDR3 length is 16 residues. V was clipped by 2 bases and J by 2 bases; unmatched bases: 9. Germline lookup yields CDR1 SGHDT and CDR2 YYEEEE.

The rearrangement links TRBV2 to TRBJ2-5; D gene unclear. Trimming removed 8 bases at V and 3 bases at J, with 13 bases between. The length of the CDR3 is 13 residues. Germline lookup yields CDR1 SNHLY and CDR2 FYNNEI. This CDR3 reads CASSRPAKETQYF. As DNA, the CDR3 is TGTGCCAGCTCCCGTCCAGCCAAAGAGACCCAGTACTTC. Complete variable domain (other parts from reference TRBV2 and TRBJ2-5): EPEVTQTPSHQVTQMGQEVILRCVPISNHLYFYWYRQILGQKVEFLVSFYNNEISEKSEIFDDQFSVERPDGSNFTLKIRSTKLEDSAMYFCASSRPAKETQYFGPGTRLLVL.

The CDR3 here is CASSLEGNRVYEQYF. As DNA, the CDR3 is TGCGCCAGCAGCTTGGAGGGGAACCGGGTGTACGAGCAGTACTTC. The chain is built from TRBV5-1 and TRBJ2-7; tentatively, D is TRBD1 (5 bases). The V end was cut by 0 bases, the J end by 4 bases, with 14 bases between. Germline lookup yields CDR1 SGHRS and CDR2 YFSETQ. The length of the CDR3 is 15 residues.

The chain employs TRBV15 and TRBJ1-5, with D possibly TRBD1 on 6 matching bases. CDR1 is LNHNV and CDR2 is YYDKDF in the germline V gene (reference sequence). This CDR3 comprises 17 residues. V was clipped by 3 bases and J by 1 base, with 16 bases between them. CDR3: CATSREKTGWSNQPQHF. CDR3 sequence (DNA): TGTGCCACCAGCAGGGAAAAGACAGGATGGAGCAATCAGCCCCAGCATTTT.

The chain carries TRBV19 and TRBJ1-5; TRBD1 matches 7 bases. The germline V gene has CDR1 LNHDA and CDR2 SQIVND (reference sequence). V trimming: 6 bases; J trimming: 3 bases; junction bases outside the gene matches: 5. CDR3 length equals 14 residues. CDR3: CASSLGQFNQPQHF. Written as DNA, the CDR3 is TGTGCCAGTAGCTTGGGACAGTTCAATCAGCCCCAGCATTTT. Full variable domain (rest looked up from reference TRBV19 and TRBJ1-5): DGGITQSPKYLFRKEGQNVTLSCEQNLNHDAMYWYRQDPGQGLRLIYYSQIVNDFQKGDIAEGYSVSREKKESFPLTVTSAQKNPTAFYLCASSLGQFNQPQHFGDGTRLSIL.

CDR3 in DNA: TGTGCCAGCAGCTTAGTCGAGGGGGCCTACTATGGCTACACCTTC. It is translated as CASSLVEGAYYGYTF. The chain is built from TRBV7-8 and TRBJ1-2; the match to TRBD1 covers 7 bases. The germline CDR1 and CDR2 sequences are SGHVS and FQNEAQ. Germline trimming cut 1 base from V and 3 bases from J; bases unmatched to any gene: 5. The CDR3 loop spans 15 amino acids.

This chain's CDR3 is CASSGQGSNEKLFF. For the CDR3, the DNA is TGTGCCAGTTCCGGACAGGGTAGTAATGAAAAACTGTTTTTT. The V gene is TRBV27, the J gene TRBJ1-4; 8 bases agree with TRBD1. The junction had 7 bases not matched to a gene; V was cut back by 9 bases and J by 4 bases. Germline values: CDR1 MNHEY, CDR2 SMNVEV (reference sequence). The CDR3 covers 14 residues.

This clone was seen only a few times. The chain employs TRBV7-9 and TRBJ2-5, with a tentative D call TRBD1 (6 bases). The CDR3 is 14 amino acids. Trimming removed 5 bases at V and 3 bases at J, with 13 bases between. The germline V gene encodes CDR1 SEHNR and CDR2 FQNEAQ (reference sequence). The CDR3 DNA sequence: TGTGCCAGCAGCCGTCCATACAGGGAAGAGACCCAGTACTTC. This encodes CASSRPYREETQYF.